A selection of T cell receptor beta chains follows, all from one sample in a study of CXCR3-negative and CXCR3-positive naive CD8 T cells. TCRdb reworked the 5' RACE reads into one entry per CDR3 protein, no DNA. Recorded for this sample: 3,000 to 4,000 distinct CDR3 sequences. Sequenced: naive CXCR3+ CD8+ T cells from blood. These receptors all stem from a human donor in good health. Some clones in this sample may be carry-over from other donors' samples. Both conserved end residues are part of each CDR3. Clone size appears in some rows only: once, few, many, or a class for an expanded clone.

clone_size	v_call	j_call	cdr3_length	cdr3_aa
-	TRBV29-1	TRBJ2-1	15	CSVELGGLGSNEQFF
medium-sized	TRBV20-1	TRBJ1-4	15	CSARAGAATNEKLFF
medium-sized	TRBV27	TRBJ1-4	16	CASSLNPGATNEKLFF
-	TRBV29-1	TRBJ2-5	14	CSVEPGPVQETQYF
medium-sized	TRBV4-2	TRBJ2-7	16	CASSQEWTSGLYEQYF
medium-sized	TRBV3-1	TRBJ2-2	16	CASSQSPAGGGGELFF
large	TRBV25-1	TRBJ1-1	12	CASSEAYTEAFF
medium-sized	TRBV11-2	TRBJ2-5	13	CASSLEVSETQYF
medium-sized	TRBV5-1	TRBJ2-3	16	CASSINRGLGGDTQYF
medium-sized	TRBV7-9	TRBJ1-2	15	CASSPPDRGTEGYTF
medium-sized	TRBV24-1	TRBJ2-1	14	CATSATTGGPEQFF
medium-sized	TRBV2	TRBJ1-1	15	CASTMRGFQNTEAFF
-	TRBV29-1	TRBJ1-1	13	CSAEYAGNTEAFF
-	TRBV7-6	TRBJ2-1	14	CASSLEGLVNEQFF
medium-sized	TRBV5-5	TRBJ1-4	14	CASSEDRADEKLFF
medium-sized	TRBV15	TRBJ2-1	14	CATSPRRLDNEQFF
medium-sized	TRBV29-1	TRBJ2-1	15	CSVKSSVSSYNEQFF
-	TRBV5-1	TRBJ1-1	15	CASSLSTGMNTEAFF
medium-sized	TRBV4-2	TRBJ2-2	16	CASSSPGQGNTGELFF
-	TRBV13	TRBJ2-1	15	CASSLLQGADNEQFF
medium-sized	TRBV12-3/TRBV12-4	TRBJ2-3	14	CASSFLLVTDTQYF
medium-sized	TRBV19	TRBJ1-2	13	CASSPSWENGYTF
medium-sized	TRBV7-9	TRBJ2-1	13	CASSFAGGNEQFF
medium-sized	TRBV11-2	TRBJ2-3	15	CASSLWTGRADTQYF
medium-sized	TRBV12-3/TRBV12-4	TRBJ1-1	14	CASSLVAGSTEAFF
-	TRBV7-6	TRBJ2-2	13	CASSSTGTGELFF
-	TRBV15	TRBJ1-2	14	CATSRDRDYYGYTF
-	TRBV4-1	TRBJ2-5	16	CASSQSGSGQFGTQYF
medium-sized	TRBV27	TRBJ1-4	15	CASSLSHGGNEKLFF
-	TRBV29-1	TRBJ2-7	14	CSVVVPDRSYEQYF
-	TRBV5-1	TRBJ1-2	17	CASSLGDGYISNYGYTF
-	TRBV29-1	TRBJ2-4	15	CSALRQVRAKNIQYF
-	TRBV20-1	TRBJ1-2	15	CSARDRNRGNYGYTF
-	TRBV5-1	TRBJ2-5	16	CASSLWVDRLEETQYF
-	TRBV7-2	TRBJ1-1	13	CASSLEMNTEAFF
-	TRBV27	TRBJ2-7	14	CASSPPDTLREQYF
-	TRBV5-6	TRBJ1-2	13	CASSPGRTYGYTF
-	TRBV2	TRBJ2-1	14	CASSGAGYYNEQFF
medium-sized	TRBV7-2	TRBJ2-1	16	CASSMTSGGIGYEQFF
-	TRBV9	TRBJ2-1	14	CASSEGLPYNEQFF
medium-sized	TRBV12-3/TRBV12-4	TRBJ2-1	14	CASSGDRFYNEQFF
medium-sized	TRBV10-3	TRBJ2-5	15	CAISEGGGVQETQYF
medium-sized	TRBV7-9	TRBJ2-1	15	CASSVNRDTYNEQFF
medium-sized	TRBV29-1	TRBJ1-2	12	CSAPQGAGGYTF
medium-sized	TRBV5-1	TRBJ2-3	12	CASSWDTDTQYF
-	TRBV12-5	TRBJ2-7	12	CARRTGGYEQYF